This T cell receptor beta chain was recovered during a study of T cell changes during pregnancy in multiple sclerosis. V lost 5 bases, J lost 1 base, and 2 bases stayed unmatched. The germline CDR1 and CDR2 sequences are MGHDK and SYGVNS. The CDR3 sequence is 14 residues long. This clone was seen once. Profiled with immunoSEQ multiplex PCR; TCRdb holds only in-frame clones, not every one. The sample contains fewer than 50,000 clones, around 94% of which appear only once. This TCR was recovered from a female donor with multiple sclerosis, enrolled in a pregnancy study. Sample: CD8+ T cells from peripheral blood mononuclear cells, taken before pregnancy. The chain joins TRBV25-1 to TRBJ2-3; TRBD2 aligns across 8 bases. In DNA form, the CDR3 reads TGTGCCAGCAGTTTACTAGCGGGCACAGATACGCAGTATTTT. Its translation is CASSLLAGTDTQYF. The full variable domain, its missing parts supplied by reference TRBV25-1 and TRBJ2-3, is EADIYQTPRYLVIGTGKKITLECSQTMGHDKMYWYQQDPGMELHLIHYSYGVNSTEKGDLSSESTVSRIRTEHFPLTLESARPSHTSQYLCASSLLAGTDTQYFGPGTRLTVL.